The source of this T cell receptor beta chain is a study of technical replicates of blood from several donors. Assay: immunoSEQ multiplex PCR; the TCRdb copy retains only in-frame clones and omits some. Altogether under 95,000 clones are present, 95% to 98% being singletons, with the ten largest covering about 0.15%. Trimming cost V 6 bases and J 6 bases; bases outside gene matches: 12. The CDR3 runs to 15 residues. Germline assignment: CDR1 MDHEN and CDR2 SYDVKM. The specimen was T cells isolated from PBMCs. The chain combines TRBV28 with TRBJ2-7, with 9 positions matching TRBD2. This clonotype originated in a human donor in good health. CDR3 residues: CASRHKLAGGREQYF. DNA of the CDR3: TGTGCCAGCAGACATAAATTGGCGGGGGGGCGCGAGCAGTACTTC. The whole variable domain, remainder taken from reference TRBV28 and TRBJ2-7, is DVKVTQSSRYLVKRTGEKVFLECVQDMDHENMFWYRQDPGLGLRLIYFSYDVKMKEKGDIPEGYSVSREKKERFSLILESASTNQTSMYLCASRHKLAGGREQYFGPGTRLTVT.